The rows below give T cell receptor beta chains drawn from one sample of a study of radiation and T cells in renal cell carcinoma. Repertoires were generated with immunoSEQ multiplex PCR, while TCRdb's copy carries only in-frame clones and drops some. The data contain under 25,000 clones, approximately 80% of them seen just once; the ten biggest clones take up about 37%. The specimen comprised blood, sampled from a patient whose treatment included radiotherapy and nephrectomy. The receptors stem from a man in his sixties with renal cell carcinoma. The CDR3 runs from the conserved cysteine through the conserved F or W. A D gene is named only where the DNA matches it firmly. Only some rows state a clone size, as once, few, many or a class for expanded clones.

CDR3 DNA: TGTGCCAGCAGTTTTCAGATAGCGGGCGGTTACGAGCAGTACTTC; CDR3 protein: CASSFQIAGGYEQYF; J gene: TRBJ2-7; D gene: TRBD2; clone size: .; V gene: TRBV6-5
CDR3 DNA: TGTGCCAGCAGTGGGGGACTAGCCTACAATGAGCAGTTCTTC; CDR3 protein: CASSGGLAYNEQFF; J gene: TRBJ2-1; D gene: TRBD2; clone size: .; V gene: TRBV6-5
CDR3 DNA: TGTGCCTGGAGCGTCCAGGGAGGGTATGGCTACACCTTC; CDR3 protein: CAWSVQGGYGYTF; J gene: TRBJ1-2; D gene: .; clone size: .; V gene: TRBV30
CDR3 DNA: TGTGCTAGCAGTTTCGACCTAGGACGACCAGAGACCCAGTACTTC; CDR3 protein: CASSFDLGRPETQYF; J gene: TRBJ2-5; D gene: .; clone size: few; V gene: TRBV7-7
CDR3 DNA: TGTGCCAGCAGCGTATTCGAGGAAGAGACCCAGTACTTC; CDR3 protein: CASSVFEEETQYF; J gene: TRBJ2-5; D gene: .; clone size: .; V gene: TRBV9
CDR3 DNA: TGTGCCAGCAGCCGGGACAGGGGCGTCAATTCCGCAAAACTGTTTTTT; CDR3 protein: CASSRDRGVNSAKLFF; J gene: TRBJ1-4; D gene: TRBD1; clone size: .; V gene: TRBV16
CDR3 DNA: TGTGCCAGCAGCGGAACCGCTCAGAGGATTCAGCCCCAGCATTTT; CDR3 protein: CASSGTAQRIQPQHF; J gene: TRBJ1-5; D gene: .; clone size: .; V gene: TRBV6-1
CDR3 DNA: TGTGCCAGCAGCCAAAACCGGGACAGCTCCTACGAGCAGTACTTC; CDR3 protein: CASSQNRDSSYEQYF; J gene: TRBJ2-7; D gene: TRBD1; clone size: .; V gene: TRBV11-2
CDR3 DNA: TGCGCCAGCAGCCAAGCACAGGGGAAAAACATTCAGTACTTC; CDR3 protein: CASSQAQGKNIQYF; J gene: TRBJ2-4; D gene: TRBD1; clone size: once; V gene: TRBV4-1
CDR3 DNA: TGCGCCAGCAGCCCCACGCCCCGAGGGGAAGAGACCCAGTACTTC; CDR3 protein: CASSPTPRGEETQYF; J gene: TRBJ2-5; D gene: .; clone size: .; V gene: TRBV5-1
CDR3 DNA: TGTGCCAGCAGCTTAACAACTGGAAACACCATATATTTT; CDR3 protein: CASSLTTGNTIYF; J gene: TRBJ1-3; D gene: .; clone size: .; V gene: TRBV11-2
CDR3 DNA: TGTGCCAGCAGCTTAGGTATAAATGCAGGGGCTGTGTTT; CDR3 protein: CASSLGINAGAVF; J gene: TRBJ1-1; D gene: .; clone size: .; V gene: TRBV7-8
CDR3 DNA: TGTGCCAGTAGTGGAGGGACTAACTATGGCTACACCTTC; CDR3 protein: CASSGGTNYGYTF; J gene: TRBJ1-2; D gene: .; clone size: .; V gene: TRBV19
CDR3 DNA: TGTGCCAGCAGCCTGTACCGGGACGACCGAAATGAGCAGTTCTTC; CDR3 protein: CASSLYRDDRNEQFF; J gene: TRBJ2-1; D gene: .; clone size: .; V gene: TRBV5-6
CDR3 DNA: TGTGCCAGCAGCTTAAGTTCAAGTTGGTCCTTCGAAAAACTGTTTTTT; CDR3 protein: CASSLSSSWSFEKLFF; J gene: TRBJ1-4; D gene: .; clone size: once; V gene: TRBV5-8
CDR3 DNA: TGTGCCAGCAGACGGGACATTAAGGAATACAATGAGCAGTTCTTC; CDR3 protein: CASRRDIKEYNEQFF; J gene: TRBJ2-1; D gene: .; clone size: .; V gene: TRBV28
CDR3 DNA: TGCGCCAGCAGCCTGGGGACTAGCCGCGAGCAGTTCTTC; CDR3 protein: CASSLGTSREQFF; J gene: TRBJ2-1; D gene: TRBD2; clone size: .; V gene: TRBV5-1
CDR3 DNA: TGTGCCAGCAGCTGCTCCGACAGGGAGGCATCCTACGAGCAGTACTTC; CDR3 protein: CASSCSDREASYEQYF; J gene: TRBJ2-7; D gene: .; clone size: .; V gene: TRBV7-3
CDR3 DNA: TGTGCCAGCAGCTTTGGCGATTCCTACGAGCAGTACTTC; CDR3 protein: CASSFGDSYEQYF; J gene: TRBJ2-7; D gene: .; clone size: .; V gene: TRBV11-1
CDR3 DNA: TGTGCCAGCAGCGTGCGGGACAGGACCTACTACGAGCAGTACTTC; CDR3 protein: CASSVRDRTYYEQYF; J gene: TRBJ2-7; D gene: .; clone size: .; V gene: TRBV21-1
CDR3 DNA: TGTGCCAGCAGCCAGCCGAAGACGGGACTCTCCTACGAGCAGTACTTC; CDR3 protein: CASSQPKTGLSYEQYF; J gene: TRBJ2-7; D gene: .; clone size: medium-sized; V gene: TRBV14
CDR3 DNA: TGCGCCAGCAGCCTTCGTCTTCGGGAGGTTTACAATGAGCAGTTCTTC; CDR3 protein: CASSLRLREVYNEQFF; J gene: TRBJ2-1; D gene: TRBD2; clone size: many; V gene: TRBV4-3
CDR3 DNA: TGCGCCAGCAGCCCCAGGACTAGCGGACTTAAAGCAGATACGCAGTATTTT; CDR3 protein: CASSPRTSGLKADTQYF; J gene: TRBJ2-3; D gene: TRBD2; clone size: .; V gene: TRBV5-1
CDR3 DNA: TGTGCCAGCGGTCGCGCGTCAGGCAATGAGCAGTTCTTC; CDR3 protein: CASGRASGNEQFF; J gene: TRBJ2-1; D gene: .; clone size: medium-sized; V gene: TRBV7-7
CDR3 DNA: TGTGCCAGCAGTCGACTTCGCCAAGAGACCCAGTACTTC; CDR3 protein: CASSRLRQETQYF; J gene: TRBJ2-5; D gene: .; clone size: .; V gene: TRBV11-3
CDR3 DNA: TGCGCCAGCAGCTCGAGGACAACAAACACTGAAGCTTTCTTT; CDR3 protein: CASSSRTTNTEAFF; J gene: TRBJ1-1; D gene: .; clone size: many; V gene: TRBV5-1
CDR3 DNA: TGTGCCAGTAGTATTGATCTAGCGCACGACTACGAGCAGTACTTC; CDR3 protein: CASSIDLAHDYEQYF; J gene: TRBJ2-7; D gene: .; clone size: once; V gene: TRBV19
CDR3 DNA: TGCGCCAGCAGCCCCGGACGGCTGCCTGGCACAGATACGCAGTATTTT; CDR3 protein: CASSPGRLPGTDTQYF; J gene: TRBJ2-3; D gene: .; clone size: .; V gene: TRBV5-1
CDR3 DNA: TGTGCCAGCAGTGAAGTCGCGGGACACTCCTACGAGCAGTACTTC; CDR3 protein: CASSEVAGHSYEQYF; J gene: TRBJ2-7; D gene: .; clone size: .; V gene: TRBV6-1
CDR3 DNA: TGTGCCAGTAGTAGCCCGGGCTCAGGGACCGTCTATGGCTACACCTTC; CDR3 protein: CASSSPGSGTVYGYTF; J gene: TRBJ1-2; D gene: .; clone size: .; V gene: TRBV19
CDR3 DNA: TGTGCCATCAGGGGATTAAGCACCGGGGAGCTGTTTTTT; CDR3 protein: CAIRGLSTGELFF; J gene: TRBJ2-2; D gene: .; clone size: .; V gene: TRBV10-3
CDR3 DNA: TGTGCCATCAAAGCTAGCGGACGCACAGATACGCAGTATTTT; CDR3 protein: CAIKASGRTDTQYF; J gene: TRBJ2-3; D gene: TRBD2; clone size: .; V gene: TRBV10-3
CDR3 DNA: TGTGCCAGCAGTTACTCCATAGGGGGTGGCCCTCGAGAGCAGTACTTC; CDR3 protein: CASSYSIGGGPREQYF; J gene: TRBJ2-7; D gene: .; clone size: .; V gene: TRBV6-5
CDR3 DNA: TGTGCCAGTATCGGGCAAACCGTCGACACCGGGGAGCTGTTTTTT; CDR3 protein: CASIGQTVDTGELFF; J gene: TRBJ2-2; D gene: .; clone size: .; V gene: TRBV19
CDR3 DNA: TGTGCCAGCAGTCTAGGACTGGGGAGGGTTAACACTGAAGCTTTCTTT; CDR3 protein: CASSLGLGRVNTEAFF; J gene: TRBJ1-1; D gene: .; clone size: .; V gene: TRBV27
CDR3 DNA: TGTGCCAGCAGTGAGAGGCCCGGGCATGGCTACACCTTC; CDR3 protein: CASSERPGHGYTF; J gene: TRBJ1-2; D gene: .; clone size: .; V gene: TRBV6-1
CDR3 DNA: TGTGCCAGCAGCTTAGAAGGGGGGCATGAGCAGTTCTTC; CDR3 protein: CASSLEGGHEQFF; J gene: TRBJ2-1; D gene: .; clone size: .; V gene: TRBV7-2
CDR3 DNA: TGTGCCAGCAGTCGCACTAGCGGGAGGACAGATACGCAGTATTTT; CDR3 protein: CASSRTSGRTDTQYF; J gene: TRBJ2-3; D gene: TRBD2; clone size: once; V gene: TRBV6-5
CDR3 DNA: TGTGCTAGTGGTTTGGCCGGTTCTCGACGGGGAGACTACGAGCAGTACTTC; CDR3 protein: CASGLAGSRRGDYEQYF; J gene: TRBJ2-7; D gene: .; clone size: .; V gene: TRBV12-5
CDR3 DNA: TGTGCCAGCAGAACCGGACAGGGGGAGGACGAGCAGTACTTC; CDR3 protein: CASRTGQGEDEQYF; J gene: TRBJ2-7; D gene: TRBD1; clone size: .; V gene: TRBV7-2
CDR3 DNA: TGTGCCAGCAGAGGGGGAGGGGGCGGGGAGCTGTTTTTT; CDR3 protein: CASRGGGGGELFF; J gene: TRBJ2-2; D gene: .; clone size: once; V gene: TRBV27
CDR3 DNA: TGTGCCAGTAGTAACCCCGGACAGGGGGCATTCCATGAGCAGTTCTTC; CDR3 protein: CASSNPGQGAFHEQFF; J gene: TRBJ2-1; D gene: TRBD1; clone size: .; V gene: TRBV19
CDR3 DNA: TGTGCCAGCAGCTTGGACAGGGGTTCCTACAATGAGCAGTTCTTC; CDR3 protein: CASSLDRGSYNEQFF; J gene: TRBJ2-1; D gene: TRBD1; clone size: .; V gene: TRBV5-6
CDR3 DNA: TGTGCCAGCAGTGAAACAGGGGGCCTCTATGGCTACACCTTC; CDR3 protein: CASSETGGLYGYTF; J gene: TRBJ1-2; D gene: TRBD1; clone size: .; V gene: TRBV6-1
CDR3 DNA: TGTGCCAGCAGCCAAGACAGGGGTCTACCACTCCCCTACGAGCAGTACTTC; CDR3 protein: CASSQDRGLPLPYEQYF; J gene: TRBJ2-7; D gene: .; clone size: .; V gene: TRBV14
CDR3 DNA: TGTGCCAGCAGCGTAGGTGGGGATCACAGGATGGGCTACACCTTC; CDR3 protein: CASSVGGDHRMGYTF; J gene: TRBJ1-2; D gene: .; clone size: .; V gene: TRBV9
CDR3 DNA: TGTGCCAGCAGCTTAGAGACGCTAGCGGGAGGCAGCACAGATACGCAGTATTTT; CDR3 protein: CASSLETLAGGSTDTQYF; J gene: TRBJ2-3; D gene: TRBD2; clone size: .; V gene: TRBV7-2
CDR3 DNA: TGCGCCAGCAGTGAGGACCCGAGCTCCTACAATGAGCAGTTCTTC; CDR3 protein: CASSEDPSSYNEQFF; J gene: TRBJ2-1; D gene: .; clone size: .; V gene: TRBV10-1
CDR3 DNA: TGTGCCAGCAGTCGCTCAGTACGTAGCACCGGGGAGCTGTTTTTT; CDR3 protein: CASSRSVRSTGELFF; J gene: TRBJ2-2; D gene: .; clone size: .; V gene: TRBV7-9
CDR3 DNA: TGCGCCAGCAGCAATGCTGGGCTAGCGGGCGCCGGGGAGCTGTTTTTT; CDR3 protein: CASSNAGLAGAGELFF; J gene: TRBJ2-2; D gene: TRBD2; clone size: .; V gene: TRBV5-1
CDR3 DNA: TGTGCCAGCAGCCCGGGCAGGATAGGCAATCAGCCCCAGCATTTT; CDR3 protein: CASSPGRIGNQPQHF; J gene: TRBJ1-5; D gene: .; clone size: .; V gene: TRBV5-8
CDR3 DNA: TGTGCCAGCAGCCAGGTGACCCCTGGGGCCAACGTCCTGACTTTC; CDR3 protein: CASSQVTPGANVLTF; J gene: TRBJ2-6; D gene: .; clone size: .; V gene: TRBV5-4
CDR3 DNA: TGTGCTAGCAGCCCCCAGAGGGTTCTAGCGGGAGTGCCCTACGAGCAGTACTTC; CDR3 protein: CASSPQRVLAGVPYEQYF; J gene: TRBJ2-7; D gene: TRBD2; clone size: .; V gene: TRBV7-7
CDR3 DNA: TGCGCCAGCAGCTTCGCAATTGGGTCCTACAATGAGCAGTTCTTC; CDR3 protein: CASSFAIGSYNEQFF; J gene: TRBJ2-1; D gene: .; clone size: .; V gene: TRBV5-1
CDR3 DNA: TGTGCCAGCAGCGTGGGGACTAGCGGAATGAATCTAGATACGCAGTATTTT; CDR3 protein: CASSVGTSGMNLDTQYF; J gene: TRBJ2-3; D gene: TRBD2; clone size: .; V gene: TRBV9
CDR3 DNA: TGTGCCAGCAGCGTTGGAGAACAGGGTAGTCGGACCGGGGAGCTGTTTTTT; CDR3 protein: CASSVGEQGSRTGELFF; J gene: TRBJ2-2; D gene: .; clone size: .; V gene: TRBV9